A single sample is the source of the 9 T cell receptor beta chains below, sequenced in a study of blood T cell repertoires in COVID-19. The data were produced by immunoSEQ multiplex PCR, yet TCRdb's version contains in-frame clones alone and is incomplete. The data contain 150,000 to 200,000 clones, around 75% of them seen just once; the ten biggest clones take up roughly 5.6%. What was sequenced was peripheral blood. Receptors originate from a woman in her 40s with COVID-19, enrolled during active disease.

The J gene is TRBJ1-3, the V gene TRBV30; the D gene is possibly TRBD1 (6 bases). Germline V gene sequence: CDR1 GTSNPN, CDR2 SVGIG (reference sequence). The CDR3 extends over 14 amino acids. Deletions cut 3 bases from V and 8 bases from J, with 17 bases between. The CDR3 here is CAWRGTGIVDTIYF. The CDR3 nucleotides are TGTGCCTGGAGAGGAACAGGGATCGTAGACACCATATATTTT. The full variable domain, in which reference TRBV30 and TRBJ1-3 provide the parts outside the CDR3, is SQTIHQWPATLVQPVGSPLSLECTVEGTSNPNLYWYRQAAGRGLQLLFYSVGIGQISSEVPQNLSASRPQDRQFILSSKKLLLSDSGFYLCAWRGTGIVDTIYFGEGSWLTVV.

The chain combines TRBV7-9 with TRBJ2-5; D gene unclear. Germline V gene lookup returns CDR1 SEHNR and CDR2 FQNEAQ (reference sequence). The CDR3 covers 13 residues. V was pared by 6 bases and J by 5 bases, with 13 bases between. The CDR3 DNA sequence: TGTGCCAGCAGTCGACGAGCACAGGAGACCCAGTACTTC. It codes for CASSRRAQETQYF.

This chain connects TRBV7-2 to TRBJ2-1; D might be TRBD2 (6 bases). CDR3 length equals 19 residues. Per germline, CDR1 SGHTA and CDR2 FQGNSA. Trimming removed 3 bases at V and 0 bases at J, with 21 bases between. Written as DNA, the CDR3 is TGTGCCAGCAGCTTCTCGGCCCAGTGGCGGGGTAGCTCCTACAATGAGCAGTTCTTC. As protein: CASSFSAQWRGSSYNEQFF.

The V gene is TRBV18, the J gene TRBJ1-6; D might be TRBD1 (6 bases). V lost 6 bases to trimming and J lost 3 bases, with 18 bases between them. CDR3 length equals 17 residues. Per germline, CDR1 KGHSH and CDR2 LQKENI. CDR3 protein: CASSFDRLQNYNSPLHF. The CDR3 bases are TGTGCCAGCTCTTTCGACAGGCTACAAAACTATAATTCACCCCTCCACTTT.

The J gene is TRBJ2-3, the V gene TRBV3-1 (or the pseudogene TRBV3-2); a weak D match, TRBD2 (6 bases). V lost 5 bases and J 13 bases, leaving 13 bases between the germline ends. CDR3 length: 11 residues. From germline, CDR1 is LGHDT and CDR2 YNNKEL (reference sequence). In DNA, the CDR3 is TGTGCCAGCAGCACTGGGACTGACGAGTATTTT. Its protein product is CASSTGTDEYF.

This chain connects TRBV24-1 to TRBJ2-3; D possibly corresponds to TRBD1 (5 bases). The CDR3 has 11 residues. CDR1 is KGHDR and CDR2 is SFDVKD in the germline V gene. V was clipped by 9 bases and J by 3 bases, with 6 bases between them. The CDR3 bases are TGTGCCACCCAGGGTACAGATACGCAGTATTTT. Protein: CATQGTDTQYF.

In this sample, this clone turned up once. The chain combines TRBV7-2 with TRBJ2-7; D might be TRBD2 (5 bases). This CDR3 is 14 amino acids long. Trimming cost V 4 bases and J 7 bases, with 17 bases left between them. The V gene's germline CDR1 is SGHTA and CDR2 FQGNSA. The CDR3 nucleotides are TGTGCCAGCAGCTCCACAACTAGGGCGCGGGAGCAGTACTTC. This translates into CASSSTTRAREQYF.

The sample holds a few counts of this clone. This sequence joins TRBV20-1 and TRBJ2-1; D gene uncertain. The CDR3 consists of 10 residues. The V end was cut by 5 bases, the J end by 9 bases, with 8 bases between. Germline V CDR1 and CDR2: DFQATT, SNEGSKA (reference sequence). CDR3 region: CSALSFEQFF. CDR3 coding DNA: TGCAGTGCTCTAAGTTTTGAGCAGTTCTTC.

The J gene is TRBJ2-2, the V gene TRBV12-5; D remains unclear. CDR1 is LGHNT, CDR2 FRNRAP, per germline. There are 14 residues in the CDR3. V was trimmed by 9 bases and J by 5 bases, leaving 16 bases between them. The CDR3 sequence: CARGPTPVTGELFF. In DNA, the CDR3 is TGTGCTAGGGGCCCGACACCGGTTACCGGGGAGCTGTTTTTT.